Each of the 9 T cell receptor beta chains below was sequenced from the same sample in a study of high-grade serous ovarian cancer treatment subgroups. Tumor samples were taken before definitive surgery or chemotherapy. Here immunoSEQ multiplex PCR was the method, and the copy in TCRdb shows in-frame clones only, minus some. This sample has thousands of clones, with around 72% found just once. The sample comprised tumor tissue. The receptors come from a human donor with high-grade serous ovarian cancer.

This chain connects TRBV28 to TRBJ2-7; 7 bases map to TRBD1. Germline V gene lookup returns CDR1 MDHEN and CDR2 SYDVKM. The CDR3 extends over 15 amino acids. Trimming took 5 bases from V and 1 from J; bases not matched to a gene: 8. For the CDR3, the DNA is TGTGCCAGCAGTGTCGCCCCAGGGGGATCCTACGAGCAGTACTTC. Translating it yields CASSVAPGGSYEQYF.

In the case of this clone: The same CDR3 also results from other DNA sequences found in this sample. The chain recombines TRBV7-9 with TRBJ2-7; D call uncertain. The CDR3 is 13 residues long. The ends were cut back, 1 base at V and 2 bases at J, with 6 bases in the middle. Germline V CDR1 and CDR2: SEHNR, FQNEAQ (reference sequence). The CDR3 spells CASSLDTAYEQYF. CDR3 sequence (DNA): TGTGCCAGCAGCTTAGACACAGCCTACGAGCAGTACTTC.

V gene TRBV12-5 combines with J gene TRBJ2-2; the match to TRBD1 covers 9 bases. This CDR3 is built from 16 residues. J was trimmed by 3 bases and V by 4 bases; bases with no gene match: 6. The germline CDR1 and CDR2 sequences are LGHNT and FRNRAP. The CDR3 spells CASGSNRGLYTGELFF. The CDR3 DNA is TGTGCTAGTGGTTCCAACAGGGGGCTGTACACCGGGGAGCTGTTTTTT.

This rearrangement joins TRBV5-4 to TRBJ2-7; D not resolved. CDR1 and CDR2 from the germline V gene are SGHNT and YYREEE (reference sequence). This CDR3 has 13 residues. The ends were cut back, 0 bases at V and 6 bases at J, with 10 bases in the middle. CDR3 loop: CASSLELRGEQYF. CDR3 nucleotide sequence: TGTGCCAGCAGCTTGGAACTTCGCGGCGAGCAGTACTTC.

V gene TRBV10-3 combines with J gene TRBJ1-5; possible D gene TRBD1, 5 bases. The CDR3 is 15 amino acids. Trimming shortened V by 4 bases and J by 2 bases, and 12 bases separated the two germline ends. The germline CDR1 and CDR2 sequences are ENHRY and SYGVKD. In DNA form, the CDR3 reads TGTGCCATCAGTGCTGGGGGGGATGGCAATCAGCCCCAGCATTTT. Protein product: CAISAGGDGNQPQHF.

In this sample, this clone turned up once. The rearrangement links TRBV7-2 to TRBJ2-3, with D possibly matching TRBD1 (6 bases). There are 17 residues in the CDR3. The ends were cut back, 3 bases at V and 0 bases at J, with 16 bases in the middle. CDR1 and CDR2 (germline): SGHTA, FQGNSA. This CDR3 reads CASSFLAGTISTDTQYF. In DNA form, the CDR3 reads TGTGCCAGCAGCTTCCTAGCCGGGACAATCAGCACAGATACGCAGTATTTT.

This sequence joins TRBV19 and TRBJ1-5; 11 bases are shared with TRBD1. V shed 3 bases and J 2 bases; nucleotides not matched to a gene: 3. Germline V lookup: CDR1 LNHDA, CDR2 SQIVND (reference sequence). The CDR3 loop spans 16 amino acids. CDR3 sequence: CASSMGQGVGNQPQHF. The DNA for the CDR3 is TGTGCCAGTAGTATGGGACAGGGGGTCGGCAATCAGCCCCAGCATTTT.

The chain couples TRBV4-1 to TRBJ2-7; TRBD1 agrees at 12 bases. The germline CDR1 and CDR2 sequences are MGHRA and YSYEKL. V gave up 6 bases and J gave up 5 bases; unmatched junction bases: 5. CDR3 length: 14 amino acids. CDR3 nucleotide sequence: TGCGCCAGCAGGCCGGGACAGGGGGCCCACGAGCAGTACTTC. Translating gives CASRPGQGAHEQYF.

The chain recombines TRBV5-1 with TRBJ1-4; 7 bases fit TRBD1. From germline, CDR1 is SGHRS and CDR2 YFSETQ. The J segment lost 8 bases and the V segment lost 7 bases, leaving 11 bases of the junction unmatched. This CDR3 comprises 14 residues. CDR3 DNA: TGCGCCAGCCGAACAGGGGCAACGGGGGAAAAACTGTTTTTT. Translation: CASRTGATGEKLFF.